This T cell receptor (beta chain) emerged from a study of CD8 T cells in Susac syndrome. RNA amounts of roughly 0.5 to 1 ug underwent reverse transcription with random hexamers. Coverage of TCR beta CDR3 amplification by immunoSEQ multiplex PCR extended to 54 Vbeta and 13 Jbeta. TCRdb fed the immunoSEQ multiplex PCR reads into MiXCR, producing one record per CDR3 protein. The table lists 150,000 or so distinct CDR3 sequences, 90% to 95% of them singletons. The CDR3 spans 13 residues. Germline CDR1 and CDR2: LGHDT and YNNKEL (reference sequence). Trimming pared 3 bases from V and 5 bases from J, leaving 7 bases between.

The V call is TRBV3-1, the J call TRBJ2-2; D not resolved. The receptor's source is a human donor in good health. The sample taken for sequencing was CD4+ T cells from PBMCs. CDR3 loop: CASSQVGTGELFF. CDR3 in DNA: TGTGCCAGCAGCCAGGTGGGGACCGGGGAGCTGTTTTTT.